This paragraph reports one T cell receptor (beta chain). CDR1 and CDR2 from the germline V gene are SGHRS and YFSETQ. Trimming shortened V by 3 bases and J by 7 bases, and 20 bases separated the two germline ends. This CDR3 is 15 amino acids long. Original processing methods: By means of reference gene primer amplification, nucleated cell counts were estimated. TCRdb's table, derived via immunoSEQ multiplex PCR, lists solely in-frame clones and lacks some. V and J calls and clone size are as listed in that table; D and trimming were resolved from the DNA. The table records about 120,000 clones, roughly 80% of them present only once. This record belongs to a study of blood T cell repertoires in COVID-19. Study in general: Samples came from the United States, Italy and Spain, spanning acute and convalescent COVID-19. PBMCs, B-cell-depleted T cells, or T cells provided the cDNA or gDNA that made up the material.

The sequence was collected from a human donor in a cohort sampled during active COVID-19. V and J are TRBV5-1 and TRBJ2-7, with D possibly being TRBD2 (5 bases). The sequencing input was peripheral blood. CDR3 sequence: CASSSENRDGGEQYF. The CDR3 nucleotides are TGCGCCAGCAGCTCCGAGAACCGGGATGGTGGAGAGCAGTACTTC. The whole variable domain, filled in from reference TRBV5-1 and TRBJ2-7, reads KAGVTQTPRYLIKTRGQQVTLSCSPISGHRSVSWYQQTPGQGLQFLFEYFSETQRNKGNFPGRFSGRQFSNSRSEMNVSTLELGDSALYLCASSSENRDGGEQYFGPGTRLTVT.